This record concerns one T cell receptor beta chain sequence. The data originate from a study of regulatory T cells in long-lasting Graves disease. Construction of the TCR beta libraries employed iRepertoire HTBI primers in conjunction with Arm-PCR of CDR3 regions. One entry per CDR3 protein, called by TCRdb with MiXCR from the multiplex PCR reads. In the table there are about 300,000 distinct CDR3 sequences, 22% of which are singletons. There are 13 residues in the CDR3. Germline V gene data show CDR1 as SQVTM and CDR2 as ANQGSEA. Trimming at V came to 7 bases and at J to 5 bases, leaving 7 bases not matched to a gene. Time point indicated: persistent/refractory GD, antithyroid drugs over 5 years with positive TRAb. Preparation of the TCR library used RNA extracted from PBMCs.

The sequence was collected from a female donor with Graves disease. The rearrangement uses TRBV29-1 and TRBJ2-5, with 10 bases fitting TRBD2. Sample: peripheral blood mononuclear cells (PBMCs), taken when the disease was refractory, from a patient treated with antithyroid drugs. The CDR3 nucleotides are TGCAGCGGAGCACCGGGACTAGCGGAGACCCAGTACTTC. Residues: CSGAPGLAETQYF.